Given below is one T cell receptor beta chain in context. The antigen is unknown. The data were obtained in a study of cytomegalovirus exposure and HLA in healthy donors. Notes on the study in general: In a later analysis, parvovirus B19, influenza, CMV and Epstein-Barr virus appeared linked to several top co-occurrence clusters. Associated with cytomegalovirus, according to the listing, were around 160 TCR beta chains. In an earlier analysis, in 620 or so donors, most V segments appeared productive either ~90% or ~30% of the time. For TCR beta chains, V- and J-gene trimming was later linked to a missense DCLRE1C variant.

The PCR was carried out with 60 Vbeta primers and 13 Jbeta primers. Measured with immunoSEQ multiplex PCR; TCRdb has only the in-frame clones, and not every one. The sample includes fewer than 250,000 clones, about 87% of them seen just once. V shed 4 bases and J shed 0 bases, with 9 bases lying between them. CDR3 size: 13 residues. Germline V CDR1 and CDR2: GTSNPN, SVGIG (reference sequence). The chain combines TRBV30 with TRBJ1-1; D ambiguous. Sequencing was carried out using PBMCs. This clonotype was sampled from a man aged 30-40 years in good health and CMV-seronegative. DNA of the CDR3: TGTGCCTGGAACACAGACGTGAACACTGAAGCTTTCTTT. It encodes CAWNTDVNTEAFF.